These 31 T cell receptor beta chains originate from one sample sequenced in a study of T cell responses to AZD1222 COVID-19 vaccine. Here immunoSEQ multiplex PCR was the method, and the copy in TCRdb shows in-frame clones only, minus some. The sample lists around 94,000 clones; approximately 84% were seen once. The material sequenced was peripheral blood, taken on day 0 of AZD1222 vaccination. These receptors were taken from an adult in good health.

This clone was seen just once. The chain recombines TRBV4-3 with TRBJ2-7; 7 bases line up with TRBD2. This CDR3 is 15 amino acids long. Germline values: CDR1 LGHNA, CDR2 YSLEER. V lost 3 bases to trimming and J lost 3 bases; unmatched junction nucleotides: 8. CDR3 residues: CASSHLAEAGYEQYF. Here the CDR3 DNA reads TGCGCCAGCAGCCATCTAGCGGAGGCGGGCTACGAGCAGTACTTC.

In nucleotides, the CDR3 is TGTGCCAGCAAAGGACAGGGGGCGGTCAATCAGCCCCAGCATTTT. Its protein is CASKGQGAVNQPQHF. The V gene is TRBV6-5, the J gene TRBJ1-5; TRBD1 agrees at 11 bases. This CDR3 comprises 15 residues. The ends lost 7 bases at V and 3 bases at J; junction bases unmatched: 5. CDR1 MNHEY and CDR2 SVGAGI come from the germline V gene.

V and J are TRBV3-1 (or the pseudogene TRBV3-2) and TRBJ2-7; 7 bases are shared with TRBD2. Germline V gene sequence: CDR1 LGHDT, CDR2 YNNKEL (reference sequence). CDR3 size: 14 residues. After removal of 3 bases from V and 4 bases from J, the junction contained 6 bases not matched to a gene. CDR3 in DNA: TGTGCCAGCAGCCATGAACTAGCGACATACGAGCAGTACTTC. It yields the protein CASSHELATYEQYF.

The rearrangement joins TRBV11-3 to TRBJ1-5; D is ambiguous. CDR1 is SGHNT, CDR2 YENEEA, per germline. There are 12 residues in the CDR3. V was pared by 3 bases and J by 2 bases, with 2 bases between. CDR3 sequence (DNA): TGTGCCAGCAGCTTGGGCAATCAGCCCCAGCATTTT. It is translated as CASSLGNQPQHF.

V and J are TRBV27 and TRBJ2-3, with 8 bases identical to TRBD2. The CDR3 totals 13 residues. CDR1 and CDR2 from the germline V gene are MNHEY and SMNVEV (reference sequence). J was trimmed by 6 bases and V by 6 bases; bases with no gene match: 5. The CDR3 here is CASRKTSADTQYF. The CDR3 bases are TGTGCCAGCAGAAAGACTAGCGCGGATACGCAGTATTTT.

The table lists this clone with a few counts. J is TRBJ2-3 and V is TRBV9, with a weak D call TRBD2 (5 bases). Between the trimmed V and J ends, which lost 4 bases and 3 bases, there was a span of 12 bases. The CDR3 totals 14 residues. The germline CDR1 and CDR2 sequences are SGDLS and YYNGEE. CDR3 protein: CASSTAGGTDTQYF. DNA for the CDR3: TGTGCCAGCAGCACGGCGGGTGGAACAGATACGCAGTATTTT.

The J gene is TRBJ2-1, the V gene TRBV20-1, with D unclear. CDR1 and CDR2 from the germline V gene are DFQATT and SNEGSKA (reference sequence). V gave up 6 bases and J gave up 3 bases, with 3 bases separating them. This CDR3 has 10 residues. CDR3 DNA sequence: TGCAGTGCGGTCTACAATGAGCAGTTCTTC. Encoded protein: CSAVYNEQFF.

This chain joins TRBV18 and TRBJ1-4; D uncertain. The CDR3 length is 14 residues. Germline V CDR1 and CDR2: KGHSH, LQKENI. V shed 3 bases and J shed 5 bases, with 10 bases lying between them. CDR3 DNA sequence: TGTGCCAGCTCACCTAACCAGGTGAATGAAAAACTGTTTTTT. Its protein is CASSPNQVNEKLFF.

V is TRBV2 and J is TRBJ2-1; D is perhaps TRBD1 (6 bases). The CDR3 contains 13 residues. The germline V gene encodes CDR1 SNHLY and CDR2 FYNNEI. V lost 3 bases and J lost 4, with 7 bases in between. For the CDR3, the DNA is TGTGCCAGCAGTGAGGACAGATACAATGAGCAGTTCTTC. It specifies CASSEDRYNEQFF.

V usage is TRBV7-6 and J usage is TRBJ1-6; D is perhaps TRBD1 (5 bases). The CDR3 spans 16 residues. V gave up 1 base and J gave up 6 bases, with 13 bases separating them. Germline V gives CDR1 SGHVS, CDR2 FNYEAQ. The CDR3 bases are TGTGCCAGCAGCTTAGGCGGGGGTAGGCTTAATTCACCCCTCCACTTT. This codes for CASSLGGGRLNSPLHF.

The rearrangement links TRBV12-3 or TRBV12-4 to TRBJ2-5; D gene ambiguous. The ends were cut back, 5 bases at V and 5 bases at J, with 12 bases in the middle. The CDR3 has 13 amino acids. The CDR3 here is CASSKRSMETQYF. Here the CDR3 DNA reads TGTGCCAGCAGTAAGCGATCTATGGAGACCCAGTACTTC.

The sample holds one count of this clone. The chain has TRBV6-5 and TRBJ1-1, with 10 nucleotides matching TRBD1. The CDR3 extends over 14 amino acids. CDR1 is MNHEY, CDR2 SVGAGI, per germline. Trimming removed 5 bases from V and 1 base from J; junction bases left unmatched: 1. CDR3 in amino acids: CASSRDRGNTEAFF. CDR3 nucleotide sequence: TGTGCCAGCAGTCGGGACAGGGGGAACACTGAAGCTTTCTTT.

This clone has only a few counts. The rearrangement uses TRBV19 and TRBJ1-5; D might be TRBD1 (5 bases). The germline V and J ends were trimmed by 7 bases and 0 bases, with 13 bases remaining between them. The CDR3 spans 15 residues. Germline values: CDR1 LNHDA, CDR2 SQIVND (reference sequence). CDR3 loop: CASKYGGNSNQPQHF. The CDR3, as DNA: TGTGCCAGTAAGTACGGGGGAAATAGCAATCAGCCCCAGCATTTT.

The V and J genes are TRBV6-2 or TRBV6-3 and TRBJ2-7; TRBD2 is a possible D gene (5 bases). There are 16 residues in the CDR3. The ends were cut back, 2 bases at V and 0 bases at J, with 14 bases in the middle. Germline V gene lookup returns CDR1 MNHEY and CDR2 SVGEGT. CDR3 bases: TGTGCCAGCAGTTACAATCCAGCGGTAATCTCCTACGAGCAGTACTTC. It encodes CASSYNPAVISYEQYF.

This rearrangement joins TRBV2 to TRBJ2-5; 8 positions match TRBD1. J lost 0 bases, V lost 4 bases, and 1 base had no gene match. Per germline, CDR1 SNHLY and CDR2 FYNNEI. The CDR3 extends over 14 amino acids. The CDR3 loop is CASSGTGYQETQYF. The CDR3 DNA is TGTGCCAGCAGTGGGACAGGGTACCAAGAGACCCAGTACTTC.

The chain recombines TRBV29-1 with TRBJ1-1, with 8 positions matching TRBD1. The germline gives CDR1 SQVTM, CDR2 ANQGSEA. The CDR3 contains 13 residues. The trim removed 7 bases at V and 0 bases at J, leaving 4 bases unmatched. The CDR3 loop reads CSAWDRLNTEAFF. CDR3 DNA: TGCAGCGCCTGGGACAGGCTGAACACTGAAGCTTTCTTT.

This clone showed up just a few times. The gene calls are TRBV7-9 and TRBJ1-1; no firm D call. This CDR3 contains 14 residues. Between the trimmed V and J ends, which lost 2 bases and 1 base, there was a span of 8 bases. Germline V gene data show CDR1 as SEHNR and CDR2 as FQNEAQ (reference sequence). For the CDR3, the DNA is TGTGCCAGCAGCTTATATGGGGAGAACACTGAAGCTTTCTTT. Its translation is CASSLYGENTEAFF.

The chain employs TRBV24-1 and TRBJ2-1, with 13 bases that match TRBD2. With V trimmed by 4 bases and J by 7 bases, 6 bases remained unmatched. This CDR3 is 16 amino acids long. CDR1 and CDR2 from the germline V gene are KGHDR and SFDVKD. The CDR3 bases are TGTGCCACCAGTGACCCTGGACTAGCGGGGGTGAATGAGCAGTTCTTC. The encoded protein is CATSDPGLAGVNEQFF.

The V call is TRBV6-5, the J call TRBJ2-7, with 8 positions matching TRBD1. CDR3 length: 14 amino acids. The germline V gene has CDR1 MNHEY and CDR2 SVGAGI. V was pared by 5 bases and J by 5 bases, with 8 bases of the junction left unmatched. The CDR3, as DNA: TGTGCCAGCAGTCCGGACAGGGTATTTAACGAGCAGTACTTC. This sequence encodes CASSPDRVFNEQYF.

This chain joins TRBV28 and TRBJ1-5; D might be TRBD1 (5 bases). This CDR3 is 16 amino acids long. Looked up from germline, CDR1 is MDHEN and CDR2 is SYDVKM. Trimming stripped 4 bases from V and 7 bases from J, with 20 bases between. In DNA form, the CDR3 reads TGTGCCAGCAGTTATGGGGGTCTTAAACTGGAGCAGCCCCAGCATTTT. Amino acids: CASSYGGLKLEQPQHF.

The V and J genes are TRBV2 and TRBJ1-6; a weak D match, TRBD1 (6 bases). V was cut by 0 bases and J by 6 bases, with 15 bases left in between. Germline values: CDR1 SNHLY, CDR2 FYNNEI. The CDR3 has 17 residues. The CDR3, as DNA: TGTGCCAGCAGTGAAGCCTCCTCCGGCAGGGGTAATTCACCCCTCCACTTT. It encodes CASSEASSGRGNSPLHF.

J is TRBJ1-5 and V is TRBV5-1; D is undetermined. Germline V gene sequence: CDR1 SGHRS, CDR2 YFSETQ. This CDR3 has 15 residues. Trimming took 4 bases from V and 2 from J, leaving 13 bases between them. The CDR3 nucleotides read TGCGCCAGCAGCCCCGCTGGAGCAGGCAATCAGCCCCAGCATTTT. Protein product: CASSPAGAGNQPQHF.

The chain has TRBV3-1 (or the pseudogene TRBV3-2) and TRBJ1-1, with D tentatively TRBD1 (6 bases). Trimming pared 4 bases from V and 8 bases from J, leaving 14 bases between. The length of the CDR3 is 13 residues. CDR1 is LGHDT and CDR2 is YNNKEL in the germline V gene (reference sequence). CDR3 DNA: TGTGCCAGCAGCCTTACGACAGGCCCCGAAGCTTTCTTT. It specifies CASSLTTGPEAFF.

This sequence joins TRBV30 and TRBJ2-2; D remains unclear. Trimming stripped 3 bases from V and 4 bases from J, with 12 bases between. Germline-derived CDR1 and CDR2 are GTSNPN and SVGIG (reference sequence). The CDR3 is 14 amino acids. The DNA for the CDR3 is TGTGCCTGGAGCAACCTCGGGTCCACCGGGGAGCTGTTTTTT. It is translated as CAWSNLGSTGELFF.

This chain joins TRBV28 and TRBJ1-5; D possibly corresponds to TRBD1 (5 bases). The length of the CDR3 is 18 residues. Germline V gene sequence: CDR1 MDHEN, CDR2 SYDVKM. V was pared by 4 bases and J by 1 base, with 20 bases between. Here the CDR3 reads CASSSMTLGRQSNQPQHF. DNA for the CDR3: TGTGCCAGCAGTTCCATGACATTGGGACGTCAAAGCAATCAGCCCCAGCATTTT. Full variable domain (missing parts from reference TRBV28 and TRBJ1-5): DVKVTQSSRYLVKRTGEKVFLECVQDMDHENMFWYRQDPGLGLRLIYFSYDVKMKEKGDIPEGYSVSREKKERFSLILESASTNQTSMYLCASSSMTLGRQSNQPQHFGDGTRLSIL.

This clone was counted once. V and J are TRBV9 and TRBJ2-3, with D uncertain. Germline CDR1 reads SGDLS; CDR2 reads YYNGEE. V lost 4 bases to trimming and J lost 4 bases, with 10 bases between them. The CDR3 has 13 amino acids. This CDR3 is CASSFLPADTQYF. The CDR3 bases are TGTGCCAGCAGCTTCCTTCCCGCAGATACGCAGTATTTT.

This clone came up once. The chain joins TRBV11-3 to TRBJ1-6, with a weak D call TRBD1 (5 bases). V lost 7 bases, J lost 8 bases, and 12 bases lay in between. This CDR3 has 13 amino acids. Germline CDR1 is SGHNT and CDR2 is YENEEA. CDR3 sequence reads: CASTPGGDSPLHF. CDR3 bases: TGTGCCAGCACTCCCGGGGGAGATTCACCCCTCCACTTT.

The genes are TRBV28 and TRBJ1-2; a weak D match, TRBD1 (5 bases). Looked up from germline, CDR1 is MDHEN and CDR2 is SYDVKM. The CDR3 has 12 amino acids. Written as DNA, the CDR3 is TGTATAACGGGGACGAAGAACTATGGCTACACCTTC. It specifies CITGTKNYGYTF.

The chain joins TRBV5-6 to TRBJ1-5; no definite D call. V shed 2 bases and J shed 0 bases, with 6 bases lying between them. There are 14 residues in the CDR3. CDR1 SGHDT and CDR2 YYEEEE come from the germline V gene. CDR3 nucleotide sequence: TGTGCCAGCAGCTTTCGGGGTAGCAATCAGCCCCAGCATTTT. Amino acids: CASSFRGSNQPQHF. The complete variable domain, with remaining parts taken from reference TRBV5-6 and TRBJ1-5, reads DAGVTQSPTHLIKTRGQQVTLRCSPKSGHDTVSWYQQALGQGPQFIFQYYEEEERQRGNFPDRFSGHQFPNYSSELNVNALLLGDSALYLCASSFRGSNQPQHFGDGTRLSIL.

The CDR3 sequence is CASSEYRDAEAFF. DNA of the CDR3: TGCGCCAGCAGTGAGTACCGAGACGCTGAAGCTTTCTTT. The chain carries TRBV10-2 and TRBJ1-1; D not resolved. The germline gives CDR1 WSHSY, CDR2 SAAADI. This CDR3 is 13 amino acids long. V dropped 1 base and J dropped 6 bases, with 9 bases sitting between them.

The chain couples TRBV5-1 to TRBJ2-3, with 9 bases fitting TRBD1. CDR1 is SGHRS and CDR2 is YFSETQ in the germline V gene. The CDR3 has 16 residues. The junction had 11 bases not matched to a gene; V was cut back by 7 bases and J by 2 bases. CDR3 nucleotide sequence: TGCGCCAGCGGCAGGGCCGGGACAGGGTCCACAGATACGCAGTATTTT. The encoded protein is CASGRAGTGSTDTQYF.